This record concerns one T cell receptor beta chain sequence. Its antigen is not known. These data originate in a study of cytomegalovirus exposure and HLA in healthy donors. Study conclusions and caveats: Researchers counted approximately 160 TCR beta chains as cytomegalovirus-associated. Most sequenced TCRs were rare (though some public TCRs occurred in many donors). Through in vitro validation, a few CMV-associated chains were shown to be specific for CMV antigens. Cytomegalovirus status was reportedly diagnosed by the classifier with high sensitivity and specificity.

Clones were read by immunoSEQ multiplex PCR, and TCRdb kept only the in-frame ones, dropping some. The table includes about 120,000 clones, more than 75% detected once. The V segment lost 5 bases and the J segment 1 base; nucleotides outside the gene matches: 14. Germline V gene lookup returns CDR1 GTSNPN and CDR2 SVGIG (reference sequence). The CDR3 loop spans 18 amino acids. The genes are TRBV30 and TRBJ2-7; 13 nucleotides line up with TRBD2. Sequenced: PBMCs. This receptor was identified in a woman aged 30 to 39 in good health and CMV-seropositive. The CDR3 spells CAWGGTGGLAGVSYEQYF. The CDR3 DNA reads TGTGCCTGGGGAGGTACAGGAGGACTAGCGGGAGTATCCTACGAGCAGTACTTC.